Below are 16 T cell receptor beta chains sequenced from a single sample in a study of blood T cell repertoires in COVID-19. Sequencing was performed with immunoSEQ multiplex PCR; in TCRdb, only in-frame clones are kept and a portion is missing. Of 90,000 to 100,000 clones in the sample, roughly 80% were seen once. The sample was peripheral blood. Every receptor here comes from a man between 60 and 70 years old with acute or convalescent COVID-19.

The V gene is TRBV6-6, the J gene TRBJ1-2; weak D call: TRBD1 (5 bases). V lost 7 bases to trimming and J lost 0 bases, with 15 bases between them. Germline V gene data show CDR1 as MNHNY and CDR2 as SVGAGI (reference sequence). The CDR3 runs to 15 residues. The CDR3 is CASTPTALSNYGYTF. The CDR3, as DNA: TGTGCCAGCACCCCGACAGCCTTATCTAACTATGGCTACACCTTC.

V gene TRBV2 combines with J gene TRBJ1-5, with D uncertain. V was shortened by 4 bases and J by 0 bases, with 7 bases between the two germline ends. Germline V gene sequence: CDR1 SNHLY, CDR2 FYNNEI. The CDR3 is 14 residues long. This CDR3 is CASSVVSSNQPQHF. CDR3 nucleotide sequence: TGTGCCAGCAGTGTGGTCAGTAGCAATCAGCCCCAGCATTTT.

V is TRBV25-1 and J is TRBJ1-6; 7 nucleotides align to TRBD1. The V segment lost 2 bases and the J segment 5 bases; nucleotides outside the gene matches: 3. CDR1 is MGHDK and CDR2 is SYGVNS in the germline V gene. The CDR3 spans 15 residues. The CDR3 DNA is TGTGCCAGCAGTGAAGCAGGGGGAAATAATTCACCCCTCCACTTT. Translation: CASSEAGGNNSPLHF.

The V call is TRBV4-1, the J call TRBJ1-3; 8 bases map to TRBD1. Trimming cost V 3 bases and J 0 bases; bases outside gene matches: 10. Germline V gives CDR1 MGHRA, CDR2 YSYEKL. The CDR3 is made up of 18 amino acids. The CDR3 DNA is TGCGCCAGCAGCCATGTCTTCCCCGGGACAGGCTCTGGAAACACCATATATTTT. Amino acids: CASSHVFPGTGSGNTIYF.

This chain joins TRBV4-3 and TRBJ2-3, with 8 bases matching TRBD1. CDR1 is LGHNA, CDR2 YSLEER, per germline. The V and J ends lost 4 bases and 2 bases, in that order; junction bases with no gene match: 8. The CDR3 has 16 residues. CDR3 sequence: CASSRGQGSVTDTQYF. CDR3 in DNA: TGCGCCAGCAGCCGAGGACAGGGTTCCGTCACAGATACGCAGTATTTT.

V usage is TRBV30 and J usage is TRBJ2-1, with D perhaps matching TRBD2 (6 bases). This CDR3 contains 17 residues. Between the trimmed V and J ends, which lost 0 bases and 0 bases, there was a span of 15 bases. The germline V gene has CDR1 GTSNPN and CDR2 SVGIG (reference sequence). CDR3 coding DNA: TGTGCCTGGAGTGTAGGGGTGGGGGGTCCCTCCTACAATGAGCAGTTCTTC. This encodes CAWSVGVGGPSYNEQFF.

V is TRBV5-6 and J is TRBJ1-2, with 7 bases lining up with TRBD1. CDR1 is SGHDT, CDR2 YYEEEE, per germline. V gave up 5 bases and J gave up 4 bases; unmatched junction bases: 11. The CDR3 has 15 amino acids. The CDR3 coding sequence is TGTGCCAGCAGTTCGACAGGGTTTTCCCGCTATGGCTACACCTTC. Its protein product is CASSSTGFSRYGYTF.

This rearrangement joins TRBV10-3 to TRBJ1-2, with D possibly matching TRBD1 (6 bases). The CDR3 spans 15 residues. Per germline, CDR1 ENHRY and CDR2 SYGVKD. The V and J ends lost 0 bases and 6 bases respectively, with 14 bases between them. The CDR3 is CAISESGGGLHGYTF. DNA for the CDR3: TGTGCCATCAGTGAGTCGGGAGGGGGTTTGCATGGCTACACCTTC.

A few counts support this clone. The chain joins TRBV28 to TRBJ1-2; 7 positions match TRBD1. The V gene end was trimmed by 4 bases and the J gene end by 3 bases; junction bases not matched to a gene: 11. This CDR3 is 16 amino acids long. Germline CDR1 and CDR2: MDHEN and SYDVKM. This CDR3 is CASSSRTGLRDYGYTF. In DNA, the CDR3 is TGTGCCAGCAGTTCGCGGACAGGCCTCAGGGACTATGGCTACACCTTC.

The rearrangement links TRBV6-5 to TRBJ1-2; no firm D call. CDR1 is MNHEY and CDR2 is SVGAGI in the germline V gene. V was trimmed by 3 bases and J by 2 bases, leaving 4 bases between them. This CDR3 contains 12 residues. For the CDR3, the DNA is TGTGCCAGCAGTTATTCGAACTATGGCTACACCTTC. Translation: CASSYSNYGYTF.

The V gene is TRBV10-3, the J gene TRBJ2-7, with D maybe TRBD2 (5 bases). This CDR3 is built from 16 residues. V lost 3 bases to trimming and J lost 2 bases, with 17 bases between them. From germline, CDR1 is ENHRY and CDR2 SYGVKD. The CDR3 loop reads CAISELAQASTYEQYF. For the CDR3, the DNA is TGTGCCATCAGTGAATTAGCGCAGGCCAGTACCTACGAGCAGTACTTC.

The V and J genes are TRBV13 and TRBJ1-1; D call uncertain. V lost 1 base and J 2 bases, leaving 8 bases between the germline ends. The V gene's germline CDR1 is PRHDT and CDR2 FYEKMQ (reference sequence). The CDR3 spans 14 residues. CDR3 sequence reads: CASSLVAENTEAFF. Written as DNA, the CDR3 is TGTGCCAGCAGCTTAGTAGCAGAAAACACTGAAGCTTTCTTT.

The chain combines TRBV2 with TRBJ1-2, with unresolved D. Between the trimmed V and J ends, which lost 3 bases and 0 bases, there was a span of 5 bases. Germline V CDR1 and CDR2: SNHLY, FYNNEI. There are 13 residues in the CDR3. The CDR3 nucleotides read TGTGCCAGCAGTGACCTAGCTAACTATGGCTACACCTTC. Translated, it gives CASSDLANYGYTF.

The rearrangement links TRBV6-1 to TRBJ1-5; D is undetermined. The CDR3 sequence is 15 residues long. Germline CDR1 and CDR2: MNHNS and SASEGT. V lost 0 bases to trimming and J lost 5 bases, with 11 bases between them. The CDR3 loop reads CASSEALGSHQPQHF. The CDR3 DNA sequence: TGTGCCAGCAGTGAAGCGCTAGGATCCCATCAGCCCCAGCATTTT.

The chain uses TRBV4-1 and TRBJ2-3, with D possibly matching TRBD2 (6 bases). This CDR3 comprises 15 residues. Trimming removed 5 bases at V and 0 bases at J, with 12 bases between. The germline CDR1 and CDR2 sequences are MGHRA and YSYEKL. The CDR3 sequence is CASSYWEASTDTQYF. The DNA of the CDR3 is TGCGCCAGCAGCTACTGGGAGGCTAGCACAGATACGCAGTATTTT.

The V and J genes are TRBV6-5 and TRBJ2-7; D remains ambiguous. Looked up from germline, CDR1 is MNHEY and CDR2 is SVGAGI. Trimming took 4 bases from V and 1 from J, leaving 8 bases between them. The CDR3 extends over 13 amino acids. The CDR3 sequence is CASSLTSSYEQYF. As DNA, the CDR3 is TGTGCCAGCAGTTTGACAAGTTCCTACGAGCAGTACTTC.